What follows are 5 T cell receptor beta chains derived from one specimen sequenced in a study of blood T cell repertoires in COVID-19. TCRdb's copy holds only in-frame clones and misses some; the assay was immunoSEQ multiplex PCR. The sample lists 150,000 to 200,000 clones; roughly four fifths were seen once. Sequenced material: peripheral blood. Source of these receptors: a man aged 55-75 years with active or convalescent COVID-19.

The genes are TRBV2 and TRBJ1-6; 9 nucleotides align to TRBD1. The trim removed 5 bases at V and 8 bases at J, leaving 4 bases unmatched. The CDR3 extends over 14 amino acids. The germline CDR1 and CDR2 sequences are SNHLY and FYNNEI. The CDR3 DNA is TGTGCCAGCAGTCCAAGACAGGGGGATTCACCCCTCCACTTT. It translates to CASSPRQGDSPLHF.

The chain carries TRBV5-1 and TRBJ1-2; D not resolved. V shed 4 bases and J shed 4 bases, with 11 bases lying between them. This CDR3 contains 13 residues. Germline V gene lookup returns CDR1 SGHRS and CDR2 YFSETQ. The CDR3 reads CASSQEGGYGYTF. The CDR3 DNA reads as TGCGCCAGCAGCCAAGAGGGAGGCTATGGCTACACCTTC.

Here the CDR3 DNA reads TGTGCCAGTAGTATAAGCTCGGGGGAAGAGACCCAGTACTTC. Translated: CASSISSGEETQYF. V is TRBV19 and J is TRBJ2-5; possibly TRBD2 for D (6 bases). From germline, CDR1 is LNHDA and CDR2 SQIVND (reference sequence). Trimming left V 2 bases short and J 3 bases short, with 10 bases between. CDR3 length: 14 residues. Looking up the rest from reference TRBV19 and TRBJ2-5 gives the full variable domain: DGGITQSPKYLFRKEGQNVTLSCEQNLNHDAMYWYRQDPGQGLRLIYYSQIVNDFQKGDIAEGYSVSREKKESFPLTVTSAQKNPTAFYLCASSISSGEETQYFGPGTRLLVL.

The chain uses TRBV11-3 and TRBJ1-5, with 7 bases aligning to TRBD1. The germline V gene encodes CDR1 SGHNT and CDR2 YENEEA. J gave up 5 bases and V 5 bases, and 6 bases lay outside the gene matches. The length of the CDR3 is 14 residues. The DNA of the CDR3 is TGTGCCAGCAGCCCCAAAGACAGGGATCAGCCCCAGCATTTT. Translating it yields CASSPKDRDQPQHF.

This chain connects TRBV6-5 to TRBJ1-1; 8 bases are shared with TRBD1. After removal of 6 bases from V and 7 bases from J, the junction contained 7 bases not matched to a gene. Germline lookup yields CDR1 MNHEY and CDR2 SVGAGI. The CDR3 contains 13 residues. The CDR3 DNA is TGTGCCAGCAGATTAAACAGGGGGAATGAAGCTTTCTTT. Its translation is CASRLNRGNEAFF.